The rows below give T cell receptor beta chains drawn from one sample of a study of cytomegalovirus exposure and HLA in healthy donors. Assay used: immunoSEQ multiplex PCR; TCRdb lists only in-frame clones, some missing. The data contain some 200,000 clones, 75% to 80% of them seen just once; the ten biggest clones take up around 2%. Sequencing input: PBMCs. The receptors were sampled from a young man in good health and CMV-seronegative. The CDR3 runs from the conserved cysteine through the conserved F or W. The D gene is left open where the match is weak.

>NA|TRBV19|TRBJ1-4
CASSGEIYGKLFF
TGTGCCAGTAGCGGGGAGATATACGGAAAACTGTTTTTT
>NA|TRBV11-2|TRBJ1-3
CASSSVVGPGNTIYF
TGTGCCAGCAGCTCCGTAGTGGGGCCCGGAAACACCATATATTTT
>NA|TRBV11-3|TRBJ1-4
CASRGSGASPTTNEKLFF
TGTGCCAGCAGGGGGAGCGGGGCCAGTCCCACCACTAATGAAAAACTGTTTTTT
>TRBD1|TRBV11-3|TRBJ2-7
CASSATGTGAEYF
TGTGCCAGCAGCGCAACCGGGACAGGGGCCGAGTACTTC
>TRBD1|TRBV7-8|TRBJ1-4
CASSLGGQKLFF
TGTGCCAGCAGCTTAGGGGGACAGAAACTGTTTTTT
>TRBD1|TRBV7-2|TRBJ2-7
CASSSRGQGGLDEQYF
TGTGCCAGCAGCTCCCGAGGACAGGGGGGATTAGACGAGCAGTACTTC
>TRBD1|TRBV7-2|TRBJ1-1
CASSSNDLWTGVNTEAFF
TGTGCCAGCAGCTCAAACGACCTTTGGACAGGTGTTAACACTGAAGCTTTCTTT
>NA|TRBV7-9|TRBJ2-3
CASSLVESGYSTDTQYF
TGTGCCAGCAGCTTAGTAGAATCAGGTTATAGCACAGATACGCAGTATTTT
>TRBD2|TRBV12-5|TRBJ2-5
CASGLVSPFRGGIKETQYF
TGTGCTAGTGGTTTGGTAAGTCCCTTTCGGGGGGGGATAAAGGAGACCCAGTACTTC
>NA|TRBV21-1|TRBJ2-5
CASSKERERQGGFIETQYF
TGTGCCAGCAGCAAAGAAAGGGAGCGACAGGGCGGCTTCATAGAGACCCAGTACTTC
>NA|TRBV27|TRBJ2-7
CASSLGAGIPYEQYF
TGTGCCAGCAGTTTAGGGGCAGGGATTCCCTACGAGCAGTACTTC
>NA|TRBV7-2|TRBJ2-7
CASSPYSYEQYF
TGTGCCAGCAGCCCCTACTCCTACGAGCAGTACTTC
>NA|TRBV19|TRBJ2-3
CASGERRVDTQYF
TGTGCCAGTGGGGAAAGGAGGGTAGATACGCAGTATTTT
>NA|TRBV30|TRBJ2-5
CAWSAGFGGAPQKETQYF
TGTGCCTGGAGTGCAGGATTTGGGGGGGCCCCTCAAAAAGAGACCCAGTACTTC
>TRBD1|TRBV2|TRBJ1-2
CARETGINGYTF
TGTGCCAGAGAGACAGGGATCAATGGCTACACCTTC
>NA|TRBV21-1|TRBJ1-1
CASSDDRDTEAFF
TGTGCCAGCAGTGATGACAGGGACACTGAAGCTTTCTTT